Below, 11 T cell receptor beta chains from the same sample are listed, as sequenced in a study of shared clonotypes between healthy human individuals. The method was immunoSEQ multiplex PCR; TCRdb's version includes in-frame clones alone and lacks a portion of them. The repertoire consists of 550,000 to 600,000 clones, with more than 95% occurring once and the leading ten covering 0.3%. Naive CD8 populations comprised CD45RO-negative cells positively selected for CCR7, excluding terminally differentiated effector memory CD45RA+ cells. Sequenced sample: naive CD8+ T cells sorted from blood. All receptors derive from a man aged 25 to 45 in good health.

Here the CDR3 reads CASSTLENEQFF. The CDR3 nucleotides read TGTGCCAGCAGCACCCTCGAAAATGAGCAGTTCTTC. V and J are TRBV11-2 and TRBJ2-1; D is unclear. The germline gives CDR1 SGHAT, CDR2 FQNNGV. This CDR3 is built from 12 residues. Trimming left V 5 bases short and J 7 bases short, with 9 bases between.

The J gene is TRBJ2-7, the V gene TRBV27; unclear D gene. CDR3 length: 14 residues. The germline V gene encodes CDR1 MNHEY and CDR2 SMNVEV (reference sequence). V was clipped by 3 bases and J by 1 base, with 10 bases between them. This chain's CDR3 is CASSLSSFSYEQYF. For the CDR3, the DNA is TGTGCCAGCAGTTTGAGTAGCTTTTCCTACGAGCAGTACTTC.

This rearrangement joins TRBV5-6 to TRBJ2-1, with TRBD2 identical over 9 bases. Germline assignment: CDR1 SGHDT and CDR2 YYEEEE. J lost 6 bases, V lost 1 base, and 8 bases had no gene match. The CDR3 runs to 16 residues. The CDR3 DNA follows: TGTGCCAGCAGCTTGAATCGGGGACTAGCACTCAATGAGCAGTTCTTC. As protein: CASSLNRGLALNEQFF.

This clone was detected only once. The chain carries TRBV30 and TRBJ2-7; TRBD1 aligns across 10 bases. This CDR3 contains 14 residues. The V and J ends lost 3 bases and 6 bases, in that order; junction bases with no gene match: 8. Germline V gives CDR1 GTSNPN, CDR2 SVGIG (reference sequence). The CDR3 bases are TGTGCCTGGAGCTCCGGGACAGGGGTGTCCGAGCAGTACTTC. Encoded protein: CAWSSGTGVSEQYF.

This chain connects TRBV7-2 to TRBJ2-1; a possible D gene is TRBD1 (6 bases). Germline lookup yields CDR1 SGHTA and CDR2 FQGNSA. V was clipped by 5 bases and J by 7 bases, with 27 bases between them. The CDR3 is 18 residues long. CDR3 sequence (DNA): TGTGCCAGCAGCGCCCCCGGCCTTGGGGGCGGGTTCGAGAATGAGCAGTTCTTC. Amino acids: CASSAPGLGGGFENEQFF.

The V gene is TRBV19, the J gene TRBJ2-7; the match to TRBD2 covers 8 bases. V shed 10 bases and J 4 bases; nucleotides not matched to a gene: 6. The CDR3 spans 12 residues. Germline CDR1 reads LNHDA; CDR2 reads SQIVND (reference sequence). The CDR3 sequence is CATGGPGYEQYF. CDR3 nucleotides: TGTGCCACGGGAGGGCCCGGTTACGAGCAGTACTTC.

The V call is TRBV19, the J call TRBJ2-1, with 9 positions matching TRBD2. The CDR3 has 14 amino acids. Unmatched junction bases numbered 1, after V lost 3 bases and J lost 4 bases. In germline, CDR1 is LNHDA, CDR2 SQIVND (reference sequence). The CDR3: CASSMLAGYNEQFF. The CDR3 DNA reads TGTGCCAGTAGTATGCTAGCGGGGTACAATGAGCAGTTCTTC.

V gene TRBV4-3 combines with J gene TRBJ2-7; weak D call: TRBD1 (5 bases). CDR1 is LGHNA and CDR2 is YSLEER in the germline V gene. The CDR3 runs to 13 residues. Trimming pared 5 bases from V and 3 bases from J, leaving 11 bases between. DNA for the CDR3: TGCGCCAGCAGCATAGGACACCGCTACGAGCAGTACTTC. It specifies CASSIGHRYEQYF.

The chain links TRBV10-3 to TRBJ1-1; weak D call: TRBD1 (5 bases). Trimming shortened V by 1 base and J by 4 bases, and 13 bases separated the two germline ends. CDR3 length equals 15 residues. Germline V gene sequence: CDR1 ENHRY, CDR2 SYGVKD. The CDR3 loop is CAISEYKSGATEAFF. The CDR3 nucleotides read TGTGCCATCAGTGAGTATAAAAGTGGGGCCACTGAAGCTTTCTTT.

The V gene is TRBV6-1, the J gene TRBJ1-1, with a weak D call TRBD1 (5 bases). The CDR3 runs to 15 residues. CDR1 is MNHNS and CDR2 is SASEGT in the germline V gene. Trimming took 5 bases from V and 1 from J, leaving 14 bases between them. CDR3 residues: CASSFAQAQNTEAFF. The DNA of the CDR3 is TGTGCCAGCAGTTTTGCACAGGCACAGAACACTGAAGCTTTCTTT.

This clone was recorded once. The V call is TRBV9, the J call TRBJ1-2; the D is unclear. Germline CDR1 SGDLS, CDR2 YYNGEE. The V gene lost 3 bases and the J gene lost 4 bases, with 16 bases spanning the gap. The CDR3 spans 15 residues. CDR3 loop: CASSGSEGLVYGYTF. As DNA, the CDR3 is TGTGCCAGCAGCGGAAGTGAAGGACTAGTCTATGGCTACACCTTC.